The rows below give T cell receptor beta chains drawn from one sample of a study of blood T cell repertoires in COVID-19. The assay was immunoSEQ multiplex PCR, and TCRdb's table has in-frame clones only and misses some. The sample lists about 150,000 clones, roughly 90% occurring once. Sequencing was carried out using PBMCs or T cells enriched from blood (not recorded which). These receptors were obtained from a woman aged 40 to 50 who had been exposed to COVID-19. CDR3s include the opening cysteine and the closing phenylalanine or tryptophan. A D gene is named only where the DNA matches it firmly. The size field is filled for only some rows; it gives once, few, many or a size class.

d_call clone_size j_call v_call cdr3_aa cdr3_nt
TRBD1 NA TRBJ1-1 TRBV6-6 CASSPRQGALNTEAFF TGTGCCAGCAGCCCACGACAGGGGGCCCTAAACACTGAAGCTTTCTTT
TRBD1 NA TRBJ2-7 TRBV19 CASSEPGTGIYEQYF TGTGCCAGTAGTGAACCCGGGACAGGGATCTACGAGCAGTACTTC
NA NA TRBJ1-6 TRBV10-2 CASSDRALHF TGCGCCAGCAGTGACAGGGCCCTCCACTTT
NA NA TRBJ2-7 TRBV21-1 CASSKTPTGTATYEQYF TGTGCCAGCAGCAAAACCCCAACCGGGACAGCGACCTACGAGCAGTACTTC
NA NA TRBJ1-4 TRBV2 CASAGIEKLFF TGTGCCAGCGCAGGGATTGAAAAACTGTTTTTT
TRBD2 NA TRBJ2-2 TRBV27 CASTQASGSGTGELFF TGTGCCAGCACTCAGGCGAGCGGGAGTGGTACCGGGGAGCTGTTTTTT
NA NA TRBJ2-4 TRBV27 CASRGTVAKNIQYF TGTGCCAGCAGGGGGACTGTAGCCAAAAACATTCAGTACTTC
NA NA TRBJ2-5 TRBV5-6 CASSYKQGGETQYF TGTGCCAGCAGCTATAAACAGGGTGGAGAGACCCAGTACTTC
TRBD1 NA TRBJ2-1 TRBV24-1 CATSDSGGSAYEQFF TGTGCCACCAGTGATTCAGGGGGTTCAGCTTATGAGCAGTTCTTC
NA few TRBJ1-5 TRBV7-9 CASSLQFNQPQHF TGTGCCAGCAGCTTACAGTTCAATCAGCCCCAGCATTTT
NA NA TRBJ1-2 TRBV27 CASSRRGLGGYTF TGTGCCAGCAGTAGAAGGGGCCTGGGGGGCTACACCTTC
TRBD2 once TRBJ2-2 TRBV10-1 CASSDASGRGPPGELFF TGCGCCAGCAGTGATGCTAGCGGGAGAGGTCCCCCCGGGGAGCTGTTTTTT
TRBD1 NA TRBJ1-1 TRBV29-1 CSVRQGATNTEAFF TGCAGCGTTAGACAGGGGGCGACGAACACTGAAGCTTTCTTT
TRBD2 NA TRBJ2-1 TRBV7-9 CASSLLAGVYNEQFF TGTGCCAGCAGCTTGCTAGCGGGGGTCTACAATGAGCAGTTCTTC
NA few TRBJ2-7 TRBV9 CASSVVGGVYEQYF TGTGCCAGCAGCGTAGTAGGGGGGGTCTACGAGCAGTACTTC
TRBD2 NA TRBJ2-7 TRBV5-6 CASSPGGYEQYF TGTGCCAGCAGCCCGGGGGGCTACGAGCAGTACTTC
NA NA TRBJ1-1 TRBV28 CASRQPPPEAFF TGTGCCAGCAGACAACCCCCCCCTGAAGCTTTCTTT
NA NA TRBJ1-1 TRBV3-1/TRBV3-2 CASSWRANTEAFF TGTGCCAGCAGCTGGCGGGCGAACACTGAAGCTTTCTTT
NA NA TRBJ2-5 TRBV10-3 CAISESYRGGETQYF TGTGCCATCAGTGAGTCCTACAGGGGAGGAGAGACCCAGTACTTC
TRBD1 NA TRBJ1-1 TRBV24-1 CATSDTGGSEAFF TGTGCCACCAGTGATACAGGGGGGAGTGAAGCTTTCTTT
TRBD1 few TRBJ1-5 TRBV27 CASRTGVSNQPQHF TGTGCCAGTAGGACAGGGGTTAGCAATCAGCCCCAGCATTTT
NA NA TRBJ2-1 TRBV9 CASSVAGVAYNEQFF TGTGCCAGCAGCGTAGCAGGGGTAGCCTACAATGAGCAGTTCTTC
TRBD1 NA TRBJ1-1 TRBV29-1 CSVPLITGGAKAFF TGCAGCGTGCCCCTCATTACAGGGGGCGCGAAGGCTTTCTTT
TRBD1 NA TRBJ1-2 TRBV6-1 CASSEGTGGMGYTF TGTGCCAGCAGTGAAGGGACAGGGGGTATGGGGTACACCTTC
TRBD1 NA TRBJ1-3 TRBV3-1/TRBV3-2 CASSQATGSAGNTIYF TGTGCCAGCAGCCAAGCGACAGGGTCTGCTGGAAACACCATATATTTT
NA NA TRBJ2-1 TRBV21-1 CASSKVSLPSSYNEQFF TGTGCCAGCAGCAAAGTGAGTCTCCCGAGCTCCTACAATGAGCAGTTCTTC
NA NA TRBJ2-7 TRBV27 CASSFRTGTYEQYF TGTGCCAGCAGTTTCCGGACTGGGACTTACGAGCAGTACTTC
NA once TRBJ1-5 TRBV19 CASSILFSERNNQPQHF TGTGCCAGTAGTATTTTGTTCAGTGAAAGAAACAATCAGCCCCAGCATTTT
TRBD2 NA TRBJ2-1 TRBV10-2 CASSAQAGTYNEQFF TGCGCCAGCAGTGCGCAAGCGGGGACCTACAATGAGCAGTTCTTC
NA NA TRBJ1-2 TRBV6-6 CASSRGAANYGYTF TGTGCCAGCAGTCGGGGGGCGGCTAACTATGGCTACACCTTC
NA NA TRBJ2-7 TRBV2 CASSEPGGYEQYF TGTGCCAGCAGTGAACCCGGGGGCTACGAGCAGTACTTC
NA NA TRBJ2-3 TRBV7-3 CASSFAGNTDTQYF TGTGCCAGCAGCTTCGCAGGGAACACAGATACGCAGTATTTT
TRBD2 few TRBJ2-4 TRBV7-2 CASRLDGAGVLNIQYF TGTGCCAGCAGACTTGATGGAGCGGGAGTTTTAAACATTCAGTACTTC